This TCR beta chain came from a study of cytomegalovirus exposure and HLA in healthy donors. PCR primers comprised 60 Vbeta and 13 Jbeta primers. Profiled with immunoSEQ multiplex PCR; TCRdb holds only in-frame clones, not every one. Among approximately 220,000 clones listed, 65% to 85% were seen once. The CDR3 consists of 14 residues. Between the trimmed V and J ends, which lost 2 bases and 2 bases, there was a span of 10 bases. The germline gives CDR1 LGHNA, CDR2 YNFKEQ. Sequenced input: PBMCs. The sequence was collected from a boy aged 2 to 9 in good health and CMV-seronegative. This rearrangement joins TRBV4-2 to TRBJ2-7; no reliable D call. CDR3 in DNA: TGTGCCAGCAGCCAATGGGCCGGTCCCTACGAGCAGTACTTC. As protein: CASSQWAGPYEQYF.